The 17 T cell receptor beta chains given below trace back to one sample, sequenced in a study of cytomegalovirus exposure and HLA in healthy donors. Vbeta (60) and Jbeta (13) primers were used in the PCR. Clones were sequenced by immunoSEQ multiplex PCR, and TCRdb holds only the in-frame ones, with some missing. Its listing shows under 95,000 clones. Specimen: PBMCs. These receptors originate from a middle-aged man in good health and CMV-seronegative.

The chain has TRBV18 and TRBJ2-5; 8 bases match TRBD2. The V gene's germline CDR1 is KGHSH and CDR2 LQKENI. This CDR3 spans 16 amino acids. Losses at the gene ends were 1 base for V and 5 bases for J; bases not matched to a gene: 9. In nucleotides, the CDR3 is TGTGCCAGCTCACCACAGTCAAGCGGGGGTCTGGAGACCCAGTACTTC. Translated: CASSPQSSGGLETQYF. Filled out from reference TRBV18 and TRBJ2-5, the complete variable domain reads NAGVMQNPRHLVRRRGQEARLRCSPMKGHSHVYWYRQLPEEGLKFMVYLQKENIIDESGMPKERFSAEFPKEGPSILRIQQVVRGDSAAYFCASSPQSSGGLETQYFGPGTRLLVL.

The rearrangement uses TRBV2 and TRBJ1-6; the D is unclear. From germline, CDR1 is SNHLY and CDR2 FYNNEI. CDR3 length equals 16 residues. Trimming pared 1 base from V and 0 bases from J, leaving 7 bases between. The CDR3 protein is CASSEVASSYNSPLHF. CDR3 DNA sequence: TGTGCCAGCAGTGAAGTAGCTAGCTCCTATAATTCACCCCTCCACTTT.

The chain couples TRBV6-1 to TRBJ1-5; no firm D call. V was pared by 6 bases and J by 0 bases, with 9 bases between. From germline, CDR1 is MNHNS and CDR2 SASEGT. The CDR3 extends over 14 amino acids. The CDR3 nucleotides are TGTGCCAGCAGAGCCGCATTTAGCAATCAGCCCCAGCATTTT. Translating gives CASRAAFSNQPQHF.

The V and J genes are TRBV7-2 and TRBJ2-3; 11 nucleotides agree with TRBD2. Germline V lookup: CDR1 SGHTA, CDR2 FQGNSA. Trimming cost V 3 bases and J 6 bases; bases outside gene matches: 8. The CDR3 is made up of 16 amino acids. The CDR3 protein is CASSFALAGGRDTQYF. The CDR3 DNA reads TGTGCCAGCAGCTTTGCGCTAGCGGGGGGCAGGGATACGCAGTATTTT.

The genes are TRBV9 and TRBJ2-1, with D unresolved. V lost 0 bases and J 4 bases, leaving 8 bases between the germline ends. The CDR3 spans 14 residues. CDR1 and CDR2 from the germline V gene are SGDLS and YYNGEE. This chain's CDR3 is CASSVDSRYNEQFF. CDR3 in DNA: TGTGCCAGCAGCGTAGACAGTCGTTACAATGAGCAGTTCTTC.

The V call is TRBV28, the J call TRBJ1-2, with 9 bases aligning to TRBD1. This CDR3 spans 14 amino acids. Losses at the gene ends were 6 bases for V and 4 bases for J; bases not matched to a gene: 6. Germline V gene lookup returns CDR1 MDHEN and CDR2 SYDVKM. CDR3 residues: CASSLGQGLYGYTF. CDR3 nucleotides: TGTGCCAGCAGCTTGGGACAGGGACTCTATGGCTACACCTTC.

This sequence joins TRBV6-5 and TRBJ1-3; no reliable D call. The germline gives CDR1 MNHEY, CDR2 SVGAGI. The CDR3 sequence is 16 residues long. V shed 0 bases and J shed 0 bases, with 9 bases lying between them. CDR3 bases: TGTGCCAGCAGTTACTCCCCGAGCAACTCTGGAAACACCATATATTTT. Residues: CASSYSPSNSGNTIYF.

The chain links TRBV30 to TRBJ2-5, with D tentatively TRBD1 (6 bases). The DNA end favors TRBJ2-7, so the J call may be wrong. The CDR3 runs to 13 residues. Looked up from germline, CDR1 is GTSNPN and CDR2 is SVGIG (reference sequence). CDR3 region: CAWSRGNFGEQYF. The CDR3 DNA sequence: TGTGCCTGGTCAAGGGGGAACTTCGGCGAGCAGTACTTC.

The rearrangement joins TRBV6-6 to TRBJ2-3; 7 bases are shared with TRBD1. V lost 6 bases to trimming and J lost 1 base; unmatched junction nucleotides: 7. Germline V lookup: CDR1 MNHNY, CDR2 SVGAGI (reference sequence). The length of the CDR3 is 15 residues. CDR3 bases: TGTGCCAGCAGCATACAGGGGCTCGGCACAGATACGCAGTATTTT. Translated, it gives CASSIQGLGTDTQYF.

The V call is TRBV6-5, the J call TRBJ1-4; D unresolved. CDR3 length equals 12 residues. Trimming removed 2 bases at V and 10 bases at J, with 8 bases between. CDR1 and CDR2 (germline): MNHEY, SVGAGI. The CDR3 loop reads CASSYVSGKLFF. CDR3 in DNA: TGTGCCAGCAGTTACGTGAGTGGAAAACTGTTTTTT.

This rearrangement joins TRBV6-5 to TRBJ1-1; the match to TRBD1 covers 8 bases. J gave up 1 base and V 6 bases, and 4 bases lay outside the gene matches. Germline V gives CDR1 MNHEY, CDR2 SVGAGI. There are 14 residues in the CDR3. The CDR3 spells CASSSGTGNTEAFF. The CDR3 DNA reads as TGTGCCAGCAGCAGCGGGACAGGGAACACTGAAGCTTTCTTT.

This chain uses TRBV19 with TRBJ1-5; D might be TRBD1 (5 bases). The length of the CDR3 is 16 residues. Trimming removed 3 bases at V and 0 bases at J, with 12 bases between. Germline V gives CDR1 LNHDA, CDR2 SQIVND (reference sequence). In nucleotides, the CDR3 is TGTGCCAGTAGTATCCCAGTAGACAGTAGCAATCAGCCCCAGCATTTT. Its protein is CASSIPVDSSNQPQHF.

V usage is TRBV5-6 and J usage is TRBJ2-7, with TRBD1 matching over 10 bases. Germline loops: CDR1 SGHDT, CDR2 YYEEEE. The CDR3 length is 13 residues. Losses at the gene ends were 2 bases for V and 7 bases for J; bases not matched to a gene: 3. The CDR3 here is CASSFGTGDEQYF. The CDR3 DNA follows: TGTGCCAGCAGCTTCGGGACAGGGGATGAGCAGTACTTC.

The chain employs TRBV5-1 and TRBJ2-3, with 12 bases aligning to TRBD2. The CDR3 totals 18 residues. The V and J ends lost 0 bases and 5 bases, in that order; junction bases with no gene match: 10. Germline lookup yields CDR1 SGHRS and CDR2 YFSETQ. DNA for the CDR3: TGCGCCAGCAGCTTGGGATTACTAGCGGGGGGCGGTGGAGATACGCAGTATTTT. Protein product: CASSLGLLAGGGGDTQYF. The whole variable domain, filled in from reference TRBV5-1 and TRBJ2-3, reads KAGVTQTPRYLIKTRGQQVTLSCSPISGHRSVSWYQQTPGQGLQFLFEYFSETQRNKGNFPGRFSGRQFSNSRSEMNVSTLELGDSALYLCASSLGLLAGGGGDTQYFGPGTRLTVL.

The genes are TRBV15 and TRBJ1-5, with TRBD1 identical over 7 bases. J gave up 4 bases and V 5 bases, and 5 bases lay outside the gene matches. The CDR3 has 14 residues. Germline values: CDR1 LNHNV, CDR2 YYDKDF (reference sequence). CDR3 amino acids: CATSGRDRNQPQHF. The CDR3 bases are TGTGCCACCAGCGGCCGGGACAGAAATCAGCCCCAGCATTTT.

The rearrangement joins TRBV9 to TRBJ1-3, with D possibly TRBD1 on 6 matching bases. V was pared by 1 base and J by 3 bases, with 14 bases between. The CDR3 runs to 16 residues. Germline V gives CDR1 SGDLS, CDR2 YYNGEE. CDR3 region: CASSVFATGYGNTIYF. CDR3 DNA: TGTGCCAGCAGCGTATTTGCGACAGGTTATGGAAACACCATATATTTT.

The rearrangement links TRBV7-9 to TRBJ1-1; the match to TRBD1 covers 7 bases. The CDR3 length is 12 residues. Germline V gene sequence: CDR1 SEHNR, CDR2 FQNEAQ (reference sequence). V was pared by 11 bases and J by 1 base, with 4 bases of the junction left unmatched. The CDR3 region is CAEGQPNTEAFF. The CDR3 coding sequence is TGTGCCGAGGGACAGCCGAACACTGAAGCTTTCTTT. Filled out from reference TRBV7-9 and TRBJ1-1, the complete variable domain reads DTGVSQNPRHKITKRGQNVTFRCDPISEHNRLYWYRQTLGQGPEFLTYFQNEAQLEKSRLLSDRFSAERPKGSFSTLEIQRTEQGDSAMYLCAEGQPNTEAFFGQGTRLTVV.